This is a list of T cell receptor beta chains from one sample in a study of T cell clonotyping in hematopoietic cell transplantation. The method was immunoSEQ multiplex PCR; TCRdb's version includes in-frame clones alone and lacks a portion of them. The repertoire consists of thousands of clones, with about nine tenths occurring once and the leading ten covering more than 6.5%. The source material was peripheral blood mononuclear cells, sampled 100 days after allogeneic stem cell transplant. These receptor sequences come from a male patient between 40 and 49 years old who had an allogeneic stem cell transplant from an unrelated donor, so the T cells may come from the graft donor. Some clones in this sample may be carry-over from other donors' samples. CDR3s include the opening cysteine and the closing phenylalanine or tryptophan. Fields, in order: CDR3 DNA, CDR3 protein, D gene, clone size, J gene, V gene. The D gene is left open where the match is weak. Clone size appears in some rows only: once, few, many, or a class for an expanded clone.

cdr3_nt: TGTGCCAGCAGTGAAGGAAGGGCTCAAAACTATGGCTACACCTTC
cdr3_aa: CASSEGRAQNYGYTF
d_call: NA
clone_size: NA
j_call: TRBJ1-2
v_call: TRBV2

cdr3_nt: TGTGCCAGCAGTTACTCGGGGGGATCTGGGGCCAACGTCCTGACTTTC
cdr3_aa: CASSYSGGSGANVLTF
d_call: NA
clone_size: NA
j_call: TRBJ2-6
v_call: TRBV6-5

cdr3_nt: TGTGCCAGCAGTTGGGCAGCGGGCAGAAACTACGAGCAGTACTTC
cdr3_aa: CASSWAAGRNYEQYF
d_call: NA
clone_size: NA
j_call: TRBJ2-7
v_call: TRBV6-5

cdr3_nt: TGTGCCAGCAGCTCTGCCTGGGGAACCCAGTACTTC
cdr3_aa: CASSSAWGTQYF
d_call: NA
clone_size: once
j_call: TRBJ2-5
v_call: TRBV5-4

cdr3_nt: TGTGCCAGCAGCCCACCCGAGTGGCGCTCCTACAATGAGCAGTTCTTC
cdr3_aa: CASSPPEWRSYNEQFF
d_call: NA
clone_size: NA
j_call: TRBJ2-1
v_call: TRBV2

cdr3_nt: TGTGCCTGGAGTGTACGGGGGCTCGAGCAGTACTTC
cdr3_aa: CAWSVRGLEQYF
d_call: NA
clone_size: once
j_call: TRBJ2-7
v_call: TRBV30

cdr3_nt: TGTGCCAGCAGACGACTAGACGGGGCCTCTCATACGCAGTATTTT
cdr3_aa: CASRRLDGASHTQYF
d_call: NA
clone_size: NA
j_call: TRBJ2-3
v_call: TRBV6-6

cdr3_nt: TGTGCCTGGGGGGTTTGGGGGGCTGGGAACACTGAAGCTTTCTTT
cdr3_aa: CAWGVWGAGNTEAFF
d_call: NA
clone_size: NA
j_call: TRBJ1-1
v_call: TRBV30

cdr3_nt: TGTGCCAGTAGTATCGATGGGACAGGGATTCGAGAGACCCAGTACTTC
cdr3_aa: CASSIDGTGIRETQYF
d_call: TRBD1
clone_size: once
j_call: TRBJ2-5
v_call: TRBV19

cdr3_nt: TGTGCCTGGAGTGTAGAGGCTAACTATGGCTACACCTTC
cdr3_aa: CAWSVEANYGYTF
d_call: NA
clone_size: NA
j_call: TRBJ1-2
v_call: TRBV30

cdr3_nt: TGTGCCAGCAGCCTGTACAGGGGAGAGACCCAGTACTTC
cdr3_aa: CASSLYRGETQYF
d_call: TRBD1
clone_size: few
j_call: TRBJ2-5
v_call: TRBV7-7

cdr3_nt: TGTGCCAGCAGTATAGGACAGGTCTATGGCTACACCTTC
cdr3_aa: CASSIGQVYGYTF
d_call: TRBD1
clone_size: NA
j_call: TRBJ1-2
v_call: TRBV28

cdr3_nt: TGTGCCAGCAGTTGGGGGCGGTATAGCAATCAGCCCCAGCATTTT
cdr3_aa: CASSWGRYSNQPQHF
d_call: NA
clone_size: NA
j_call: TRBJ1-5
v_call: TRBV2

cdr3_nt: TGTGCCAGCAGTTCGCAAGGTGTTCCAGATACGCAGTATTTT
cdr3_aa: CASSSQGVPDTQYF
d_call: NA
clone_size: NA
j_call: TRBJ2-3
v_call: TRBV28

cdr3_nt: TGTGCTAGCAGCCTACAGGAATCCTACGAGCAGTACTTC
cdr3_aa: CASSLQESYEQYF
d_call: NA
clone_size: NA
j_call: TRBJ2-7
v_call: TRBV7-7

cdr3_nt: TGTGCCAGCAGCTTTTTCTTGCCTACAGGCAACACCATATATTTT
cdr3_aa: CASSFFLPTGNTIYF
d_call: NA
clone_size: NA
j_call: TRBJ1-3
v_call: TRBV7-9

cdr3_nt: TGTGCCAGCAGCCAAGGTCCCGGACGTGGGATTGAGCAGTACTTC
cdr3_aa: CASSQGPGRGIEQYF
d_call: NA
clone_size: NA
j_call: TRBJ2-7
v_call: TRBV7-9

cdr3_nt: TGTGCCAGGAGTCAAGTCTCTGGAAACACCATATATTTT
cdr3_aa: CARSQVSGNTIYF
d_call: NA
clone_size: NA
j_call: TRBJ1-3
v_call: TRBV2

cdr3_nt: TGTGCCAGCACCCAACCAGGGCTTAACTATGGCTACACCTTC
cdr3_aa: CASTQPGLNYGYTF
d_call: NA
clone_size: NA
j_call: TRBJ1-2
v_call: TRBV28

cdr3_nt: TGTGCCAGTAACATCCGGGGGTACTATAGCAATCAGCCCCAGCATTTT
cdr3_aa: CASNIRGYYSNQPQHF
d_call: NA
clone_size: NA
j_call: TRBJ1-5
v_call: TRBV19

cdr3_nt: TGTGCCAGCAGGCCTGGCGCCCCGGGTGATTCACCCCTCCACTTT
cdr3_aa: CASRPGAPGDSPLHF
d_call: NA
clone_size: NA
j_call: TRBJ1-6
v_call: TRBV5-4

cdr3_nt: TGTGCCAGCAATCGCCTAGCGGGGAACACCGGGGAGCTGTTTTTT
cdr3_aa: CASNRLAGNTGELFF
d_call: TRBD2
clone_size: NA
j_call: TRBJ2-2
v_call: TRBV28

cdr3_nt: TGTGCCAGCAGCTCAGGACAGGTTTATCCCTACGAGCAGTACTTC
cdr3_aa: CASSSGQVYPYEQYF
d_call: TRBD1
clone_size: NA
j_call: TRBJ2-7
v_call: TRBV6-5

cdr3_nt: TGTGCCAGCAGTCCCCGTACCGGGACAGGGGGCTCACCCCTCCACTTT
cdr3_aa: CASSPRTGTGGSPLHF
d_call: TRBD1
clone_size: NA
j_call: TRBJ1-6
v_call: TRBV7-2

cdr3_nt: TGTGCCAGCAGCCTGGACGGGTACGAGCAGTACTTC
cdr3_aa: CASSLDGYEQYF
d_call: NA
clone_size: NA
j_call: TRBJ2-7
v_call: TRBV6-6

cdr3_nt: TGTGCCAGCAGCGGACCCGGACTAGCGGGGGGGCCGGGGGAGCAGTACTTC
cdr3_aa: CASSGPGLAGGPGEQYF
d_call: TRBD2
clone_size: once
j_call: TRBJ2-7
v_call: TRBV25-1

cdr3_nt: TGCAGCGTGCCCCGAGACGATACGCAGTATTTT
cdr3_aa: CSVPRDDTQYF
d_call: NA
clone_size: NA
j_call: TRBJ2-3
v_call: TRBV29-1

cdr3_nt: TGTGCCAGCAGCTTGATAGGGGGGGGTACTGAAGCTTTCTTT
cdr3_aa: CASSLIGGGTEAFF
d_call: NA
clone_size: NA
j_call: TRBJ1-1
v_call: TRBV5-4

cdr3_nt: TGCAGCGTTGGAGATAACCCCGGGGGGTCAGATACGCAGTATTTT
cdr3_aa: CSVGDNPGGSDTQYF
d_call: TRBD2
clone_size: NA
j_call: TRBJ2-3
v_call: TRBV29-1

cdr3_nt: TGTGCCGGAAAGACAGGGGACTCCTACGAGCAGTACTTC
cdr3_aa: CAGKTGDSYEQYF
d_call: TRBD1
clone_size: NA
j_call: TRBJ2-7
v_call: TRBV2

cdr3_nt: TGTGCCTGGAGTGCTGAGGGGAGTCAGCCCCAGCATTTT
cdr3_aa: CAWSAEGSQPQHF
d_call: NA
clone_size: NA
j_call: TRBJ1-5
v_call: TRBV30

cdr3_nt: TGCGCCAGCAGCTTGGGGGCTTCACCCCTCCACTTT
cdr3_aa: CASSLGASPLHF
d_call: NA
clone_size: NA
j_call: TRBJ1-6
v_call: TRBV5-1

cdr3_nt: TGTGCCAGCAGTGAGACAGGGTACAATGAGCAGTTCTTC
cdr3_aa: CASSETGYNEQFF
d_call: TRBD1
clone_size: NA
j_call: TRBJ2-1
v_call: TRBV25-1

cdr3_nt: TGTGCCTGGAGTGTGAGATCGGGTCAGCCCCAGCATTTT
cdr3_aa: CAWSVRSGQPQHF
d_call: NA
clone_size: once
j_call: TRBJ1-5
v_call: TRBV30

cdr3_nt: TGTGCCAGCAGCCCGCGACACGAGCAGTACTTC
cdr3_aa: CASSPRHEQYF
d_call: NA
clone_size: once
j_call: TRBJ2-7
v_call: TRBV11-3

cdr3_nt: TGTGCCAGCAGCCCTACAGGGGTACGCTACAATGAGCAGTTCTTC
cdr3_aa: CASSPTGVRYNEQFF
d_call: TRBD1
clone_size: NA
j_call: TRBJ2-1
v_call: TRBV7-8

cdr3_nt: TGTGCCAGCAGATCCTCCGGGACTAGGAGGAATAAGACCCAGTACTTC
cdr3_aa: CASRSSGTRRNKTQYF
d_call: TRBD2
clone_size: NA
j_call: TRBJ2-5
v_call: TRBV11-2

cdr3_nt: TGTGCCAGTAGCCGGGACAGGGGCACCTATGGCTACACCTTC
cdr3_aa: CASSRDRGTYGYTF
d_call: TRBD1
clone_size: NA
j_call: TRBJ1-2
v_call: TRBV19

cdr3_nt: TGTGCCTGGAGTGTCTTTGCTGAAGCTTTCTTT
cdr3_aa: CAWSVFAEAFF
d_call: NA
clone_size: NA
j_call: TRBJ1-1
v_call: TRBV30

cdr3_nt: TGTGCCAGCAGCGTAGTAAACGTGAAGAGTGGCTACACCTTC
cdr3_aa: CASSVVNVKSGYTF
d_call: NA
clone_size: NA
j_call: TRBJ1-2
v_call: TRBV9

cdr3_nt: TGTGCCAGCAGCCCGTGGGGGGCTAAGCGCACAGATACGCAGTATTTT
cdr3_aa: CASSPWGAKRTDTQYF
d_call: NA
clone_size: once
j_call: TRBJ2-3
v_call: TRBV11-2

cdr3_nt: TGTGCCATCAGCGGCAGGGGGGAAGCAGATACGCAGTATTTT
cdr3_aa: CAISGRGEADTQYF
d_call: NA
clone_size: NA
j_call: TRBJ2-3
v_call: TRBV10-3

cdr3_nt: TGTGCCAGCAGTGAATTGGGACAGCTAGCCGGCCTCGAGCAGTACTTC
cdr3_aa: CASSELGQLAGLEQYF
d_call: TRBD1
clone_size: few
j_call: TRBJ2-7
v_call: TRBV2

cdr3_nt: TGTGCCAGCAGCTACACCGGACAGGGGCGCGGCTACACCTTC
cdr3_aa: CASSYTGQGRGYTF
d_call: TRBD1
clone_size: once
j_call: TRBJ1-2
v_call: TRBV7-2

cdr3_nt: TGTGCCAGTAGTATAGGGCAGGCCTACGAGCAGTACTTC
cdr3_aa: CASSIGQAYEQYF
d_call: NA
clone_size: NA
j_call: TRBJ2-7
v_call: TRBV19